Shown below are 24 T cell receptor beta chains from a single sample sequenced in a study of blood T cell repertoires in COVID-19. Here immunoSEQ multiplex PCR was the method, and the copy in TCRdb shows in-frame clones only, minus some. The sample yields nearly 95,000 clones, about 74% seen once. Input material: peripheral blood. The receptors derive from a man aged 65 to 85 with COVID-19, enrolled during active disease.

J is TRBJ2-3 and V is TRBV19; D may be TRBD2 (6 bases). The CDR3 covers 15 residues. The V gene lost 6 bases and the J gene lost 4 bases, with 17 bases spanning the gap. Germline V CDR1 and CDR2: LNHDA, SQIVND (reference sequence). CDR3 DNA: TGTGCCAGTAGCCCCCGGCTCGGAGGGGCAGATACGCAGTATTTT. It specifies CASSPRLGGADTQYF.

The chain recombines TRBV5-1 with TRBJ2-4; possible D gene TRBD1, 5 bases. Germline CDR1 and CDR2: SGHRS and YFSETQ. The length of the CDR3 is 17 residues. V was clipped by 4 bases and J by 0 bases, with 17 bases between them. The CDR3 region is CASSRSPGWLAKNIQYF. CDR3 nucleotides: TGCGCCAGCAGCCGATCCCCAGGGTGGCTAGCCAAAAACATTCAGTACTTC.

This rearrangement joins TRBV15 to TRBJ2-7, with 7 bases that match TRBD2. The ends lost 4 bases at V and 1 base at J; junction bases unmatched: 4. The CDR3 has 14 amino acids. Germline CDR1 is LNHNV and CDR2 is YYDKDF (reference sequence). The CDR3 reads CATSTGTKSYEQYF. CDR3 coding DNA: TGTGCCACCAGCACGGGGACTAAATCCTACGAGCAGTACTTC.

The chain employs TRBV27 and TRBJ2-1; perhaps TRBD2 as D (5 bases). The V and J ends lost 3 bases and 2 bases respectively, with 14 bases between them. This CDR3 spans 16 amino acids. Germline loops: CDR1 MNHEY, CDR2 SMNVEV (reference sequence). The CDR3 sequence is CASSFQRGDPYNEQFF. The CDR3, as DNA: TGTGCCAGCAGTTTCCAACGGGGAGACCCCTACAATGAGCAGTTCTTC.

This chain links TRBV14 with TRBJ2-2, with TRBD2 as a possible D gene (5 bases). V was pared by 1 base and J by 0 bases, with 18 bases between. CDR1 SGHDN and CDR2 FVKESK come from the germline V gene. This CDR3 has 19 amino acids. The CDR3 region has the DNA TGTGCCAGCAGCCAAGCAGTGGTGGACTTCACTACGAACACCGGGGAGCTGTTTTTT. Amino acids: CASSQAVVDFTTNTGELFF.

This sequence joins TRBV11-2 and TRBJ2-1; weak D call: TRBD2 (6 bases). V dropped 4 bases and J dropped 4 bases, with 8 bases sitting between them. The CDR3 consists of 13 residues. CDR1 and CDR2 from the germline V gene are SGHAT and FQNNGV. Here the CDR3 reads CASSSGVYNEQFF. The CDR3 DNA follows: TGTGCCAGCAGCTCGGGAGTTTACAATGAGCAGTTCTTC.

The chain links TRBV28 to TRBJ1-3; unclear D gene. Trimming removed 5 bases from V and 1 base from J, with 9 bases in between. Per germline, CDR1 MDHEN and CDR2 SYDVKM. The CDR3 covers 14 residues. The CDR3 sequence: CASSTDGSGNTIYF. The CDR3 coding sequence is TGTGCCAGCAGTACAGATGGGTCTGGAAACACCATATATTTT.

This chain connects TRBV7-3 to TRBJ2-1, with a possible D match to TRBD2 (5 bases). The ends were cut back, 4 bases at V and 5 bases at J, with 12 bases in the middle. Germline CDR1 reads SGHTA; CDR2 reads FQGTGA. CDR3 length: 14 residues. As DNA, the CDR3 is TGTGCCAGCAGCTCCGTCAGCGGAGACAATGAGCAGTTCTTC. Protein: CASSSVSGDNEQFF. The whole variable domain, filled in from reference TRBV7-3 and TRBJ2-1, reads GAGVSQTPSNKVTEKGKYVELRCDPISGHTALYWYRQSLGQGPEFLIYFQGTGAADDSGLPNDRFFAVRPEGSVSTLKIQRTERGDSAVYLCASSSVSGDNEQFFGPGTRLTVL.

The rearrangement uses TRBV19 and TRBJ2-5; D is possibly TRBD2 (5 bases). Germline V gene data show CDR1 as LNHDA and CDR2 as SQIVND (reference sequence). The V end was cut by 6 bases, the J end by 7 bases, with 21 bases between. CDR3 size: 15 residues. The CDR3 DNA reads TGTGCCAGTAGCCTTCGGAGGAGGTCGGCCGGGACCCAGTACTTC. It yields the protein CASSLRRRSAGTQYF. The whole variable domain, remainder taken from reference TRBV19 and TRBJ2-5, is DGGITQSPKYLFRKEGQNVTLSCEQNLNHDAMYWYRQDPGQGLRLIYYSQIVNDFQKGDIAEGYSVSREKKESFPLTVTSAQKNPTAFYLCASSLRRRSAGTQYFGPGTRLLVL.

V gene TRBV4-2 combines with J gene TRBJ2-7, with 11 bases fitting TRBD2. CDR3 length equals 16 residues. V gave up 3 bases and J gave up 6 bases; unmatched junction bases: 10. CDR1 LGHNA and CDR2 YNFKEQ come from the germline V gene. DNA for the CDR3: TGTGCCAGCAGCCAGGGGCTACTAGCGGGAGCTGTCGAGCAGTACTTC. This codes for CASSQGLLAGAVEQYF.

In DNA form, the CDR3 reads TGTGCCAGCAGTCCTACTACCAAGGCCGAGACCCAGTACTTC. Protein: CASSPTTKAETQYF. The rearrangement joins TRBV27 to TRBJ2-5; D not certain. The CDR3 loop spans 14 amino acids. The germline V gene encodes CDR1 MNHEY and CDR2 SMNVEV (reference sequence). Deletions cut 5 bases from V and 5 bases from J, with 15 bases between.

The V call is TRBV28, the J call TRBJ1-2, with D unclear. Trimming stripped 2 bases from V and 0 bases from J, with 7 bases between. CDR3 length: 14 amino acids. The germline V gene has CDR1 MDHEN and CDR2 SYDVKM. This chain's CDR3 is CASSLSTTNYGYTF. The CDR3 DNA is TGTGCCAGCAGTTTAAGTACAACTAACTATGGCTACACCTTC.

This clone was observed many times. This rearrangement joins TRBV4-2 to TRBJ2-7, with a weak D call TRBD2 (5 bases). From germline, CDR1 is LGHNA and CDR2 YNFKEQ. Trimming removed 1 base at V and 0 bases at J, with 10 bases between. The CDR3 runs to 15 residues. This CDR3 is CASSQVLGSSYEQYF. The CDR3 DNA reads TGTGCCAGCAGCCAAGTACTAGGGAGCTCCTACGAGCAGTACTTC.

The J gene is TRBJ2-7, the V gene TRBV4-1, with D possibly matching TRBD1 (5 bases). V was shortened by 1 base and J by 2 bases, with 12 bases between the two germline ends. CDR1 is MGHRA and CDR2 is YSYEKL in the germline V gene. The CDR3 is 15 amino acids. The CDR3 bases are TGCGCCAGCAGCCAAGGCGCAGGGCTCACCTACGAGCAGTACTTC. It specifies CASSQGAGLTYEQYF.

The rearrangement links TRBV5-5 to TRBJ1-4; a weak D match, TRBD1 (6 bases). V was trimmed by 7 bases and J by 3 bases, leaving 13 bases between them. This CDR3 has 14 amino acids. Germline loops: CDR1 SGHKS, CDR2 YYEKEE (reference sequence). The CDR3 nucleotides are TGTGCCAGCTGCCCGAGGACAGCTAATGAAAAACTGTTTTTT. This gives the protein CASCPRTANEKLFF. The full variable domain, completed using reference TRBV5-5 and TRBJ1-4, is DAGVTQSPTHLIKTRGQQVTLRCSPISGHKSVSWYQQVLGQGPQFIFQYYEKEERGRGNFPDRFSARQFPNYSSELNVNALLLGDSALYLCASCPRTANEKLFFGSGTQLSVL.

The CDR3 DNA follows: TGTGCCTGGGGACGCGGGGGCAATCAGCCCCAGCATTTT. Translating gives CAWGRGGNQPQHF. This chain uses TRBV30 with TRBJ1-5; no clear D. Trimming shortened V by 5 bases and J by 2 bases, and 10 bases separated the two germline ends. In germline, CDR1 is GTSNPN, CDR2 SVGIG (reference sequence). The CDR3 is 13 residues long.

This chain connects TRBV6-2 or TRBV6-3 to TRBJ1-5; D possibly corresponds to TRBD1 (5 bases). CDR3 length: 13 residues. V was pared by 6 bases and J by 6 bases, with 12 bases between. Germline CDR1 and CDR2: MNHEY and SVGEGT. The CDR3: CASSQGRGQPQHF. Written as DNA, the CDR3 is TGTGCCAGCAGCCAGGGTCGGGGTCAGCCCCAGCATTTT.

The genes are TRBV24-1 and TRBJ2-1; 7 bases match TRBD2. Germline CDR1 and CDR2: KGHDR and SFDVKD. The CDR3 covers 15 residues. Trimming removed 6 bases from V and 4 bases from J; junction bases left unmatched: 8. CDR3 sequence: CATSYAGVGYNEQFF. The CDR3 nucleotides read TGTGCCACCAGTTACGCGGGAGTTGGTTACAATGAGCAGTTCTTC.

Here the CDR3 reads CASSLVSSSYEQYF. DNA for the CDR3: TGCGCCAGCAGCTTAGTGTCGAGCTCCTACGAGCAGTACTTC. The chain couples TRBV5-1 to TRBJ2-7, with no clear D. CDR1 is SGHRS and CDR2 is YFSETQ in the germline V gene. This CDR3 spans 14 amino acids. V was cut by 2 bases and J by 0 bases, with 9 bases left in between.

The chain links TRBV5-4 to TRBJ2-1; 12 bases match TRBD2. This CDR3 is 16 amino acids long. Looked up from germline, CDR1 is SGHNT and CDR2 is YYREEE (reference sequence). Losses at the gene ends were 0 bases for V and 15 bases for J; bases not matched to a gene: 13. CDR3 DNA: TGTGCCAGCAGCTTGGCCGGCGCTAGCGGGAGGGCTGGGCGGTTCTTC. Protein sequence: CASSLAGASGRAGRFF.

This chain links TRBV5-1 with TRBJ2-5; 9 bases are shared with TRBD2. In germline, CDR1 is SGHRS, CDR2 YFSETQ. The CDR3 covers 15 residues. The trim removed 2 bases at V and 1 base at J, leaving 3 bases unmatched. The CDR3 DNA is TGCGCCAGCAGCTTACTAGCGGGCTTCCAAGAGACCCAGTACTTC. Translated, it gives CASSLLAGFQETQYF.

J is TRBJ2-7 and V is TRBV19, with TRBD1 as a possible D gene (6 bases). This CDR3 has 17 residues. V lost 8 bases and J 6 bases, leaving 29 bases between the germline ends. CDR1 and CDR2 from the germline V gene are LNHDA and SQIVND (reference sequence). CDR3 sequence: CASAPWGRGRGVGEQYF. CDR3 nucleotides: TGTGCCAGTGCTCCCTGGGGTCGGGGCAGGGGAGTCGGCGAGCAGTACTTC. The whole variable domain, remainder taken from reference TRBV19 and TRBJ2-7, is DGGITQSPKYLFRKEGQNVTLSCEQNLNHDAMYWYRQDPGQGLRLIYYSQIVNDFQKGDIAEGYSVSREKKESFPLTVTSAQKNPTAFYLCASAPWGRGRGVGEQYFGPGTRLTVT.

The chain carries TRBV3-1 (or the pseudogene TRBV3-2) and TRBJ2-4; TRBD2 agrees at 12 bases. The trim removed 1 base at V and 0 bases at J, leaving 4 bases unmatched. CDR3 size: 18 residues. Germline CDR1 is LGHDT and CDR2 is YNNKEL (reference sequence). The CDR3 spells CASSQASGRALAKNIQYF. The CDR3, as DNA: TGTGCCAGCAGCCAAGCTAGCGGGAGGGCCCTAGCCAAAAACATTCAGTACTTC.

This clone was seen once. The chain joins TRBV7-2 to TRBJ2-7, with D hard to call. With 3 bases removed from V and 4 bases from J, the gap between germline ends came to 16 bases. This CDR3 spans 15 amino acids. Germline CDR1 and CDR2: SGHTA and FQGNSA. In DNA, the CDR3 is TGTGCCAGCAGCTTCTCTCTTCGACTCCCTTACGAGCAGTACTTC. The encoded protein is CASSFSLRLPYEQYF.